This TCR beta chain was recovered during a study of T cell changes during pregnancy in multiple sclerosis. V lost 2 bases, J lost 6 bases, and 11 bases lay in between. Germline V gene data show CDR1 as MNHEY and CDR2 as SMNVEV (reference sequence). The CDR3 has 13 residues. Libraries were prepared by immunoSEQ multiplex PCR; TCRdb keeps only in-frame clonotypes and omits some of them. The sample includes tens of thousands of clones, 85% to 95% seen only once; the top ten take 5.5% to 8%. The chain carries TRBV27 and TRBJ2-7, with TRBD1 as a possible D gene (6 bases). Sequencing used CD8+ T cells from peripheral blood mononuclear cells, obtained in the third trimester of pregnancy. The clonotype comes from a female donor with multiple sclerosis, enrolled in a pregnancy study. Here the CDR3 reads CASSLGTWGEQYF. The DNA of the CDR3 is TGTGCCAGCAGTTTAGGGACATGGGGCGAGCAGTACTTC.